The clone carrying this TCR beta chain occurred a few times. No antigen is known for it. Germline lookup yields CDR1 MNHGY and CDR2 SAAAGT. J lost 5 bases, V lost 8 bases, and 7 bases had no gene match. The CDR3 consists of 13 residues. As for treatment: randomized to nivolumab then ipilimumab (arm A) or the reverse (arm B). Here immunoSEQ multiplex PCR was the method, and the copy in TCRdb shows in-frame clones only, minus some. The sample carries about 1,900 clones, over 15% recorded once. The data are from a study of sequential checkpoint blockade in melanoma. Study-level information: After nivolumab or ipilimumab alone, twenty-two patients had week-13 rebiopsies. Study results and limitations: Pretreatment TIL clonality tracked with response in the nivolumab-first arm.

The source of this sequence is a human donor with melanoma. This chain links TRBV6-8 with TRBJ2-5; TRBD1 aligns across 8 bases. The source material was tumor tissue (inferred from file names), sampled from a patient given nivolumab and ipilimumab in sequence. The CDR3 protein is CASGTGGGETQYF. DNA for the CDR3: TGTGCCAGCGGTACAGGGGGTGGCGAGACCCAGTACTTC.